This T cell receptor (beta chain) derives from a study of blood T cell repertoires in COVID-19. TCRdb's table, derived via immunoSEQ multiplex PCR, lists solely in-frame clones and lacks some. The top ten hold 10% of the sample, which has over 200,000 clones, roughly 87% seen once. Trimming removed 2 bases from V and 3 bases from J, with 7 bases in between. The CDR3 is 12 amino acids. Germline assignment: CDR1 GTSNPN and CDR2 SVGIG (reference sequence). The specimen was PBMCs or T cells enriched from blood (not recorded which). The origin of this receptor is a man aged 18 to 30 with acute COVID-19. The chain is built from TRBV30 and TRBJ1-1; D is undetermined. CDR3 DNA: TGTGCCTGGAGTCTATCCCACACTGAAGCTTTCTTT. This translates into CAWSLSHTEAFF.